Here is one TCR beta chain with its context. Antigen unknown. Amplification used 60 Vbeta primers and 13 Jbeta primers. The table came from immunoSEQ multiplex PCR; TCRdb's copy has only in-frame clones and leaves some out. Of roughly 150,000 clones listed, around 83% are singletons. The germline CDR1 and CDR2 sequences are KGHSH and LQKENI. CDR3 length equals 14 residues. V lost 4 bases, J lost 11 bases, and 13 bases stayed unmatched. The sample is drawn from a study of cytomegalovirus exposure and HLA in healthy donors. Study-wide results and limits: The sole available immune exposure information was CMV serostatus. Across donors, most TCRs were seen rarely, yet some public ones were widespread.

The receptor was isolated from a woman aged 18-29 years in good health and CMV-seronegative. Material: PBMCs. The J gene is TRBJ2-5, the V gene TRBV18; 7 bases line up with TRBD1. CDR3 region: CASSQHRDSKEQYF. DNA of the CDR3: TGTGCCAGCTCACAACATCGGGACAGCAAAGAGCAGTACTTC.